This passage covers 31 T cell receptor beta chains from one sample sequenced in a study of tissue T cells after allogeneic stem cell transplantation. Produced via immunoSEQ multiplex PCR; TCRdb's table is partial and in-frame only. The sample has roughly 45,000 clones, less than 75% seen once; the top ten hold approximately 0.72%. Sequenced sample: sorted cells pooled from one or two spleens. Every receptor here comes from a pool of C57BL/6 mice in good health.

Only one count was recorded for this clone. Gene names denote mouse genes. Partial CDR3 DNA: TGCACCTGCAGTGCACAGGACATCTATAATTCGCCCCTCTAC. Its protein is CTCSAQDIYNSPLY. The whole CDR3 region reads CTCSAQDIYNSPLYF. V usage is TRBV1 and J usage is TRBJ1-6; perhaps TRBD1 as D (5 bases). The sequenced fragment ends 1 residue before the CDR3 boundary, so the rest is inferred from the germline J gene. TRBJ1-6 is assigned to the ORF class and has an uncertain function. This CDR3 region has 15 residues. Germline assignment: CDR1 NSQYPW and CDR2 LRSPGD (reference sequence). V was pared by 2 bases and J by 3 bases, with 8 bases between.

This clone was seen a handful of times. Mouse gene names apply. Read data end 1 residue before the CDR3 end; the end is taken from the germline J gene. This sequence joins TRBV20 and TRBJ2-7; 7 bases are shared with TRBD1. The V gene's germline CDR1 is GFQATS and CDR2 STVNSAI. The length of the CDR3 is 13 residues. J was trimmed by 2 bases and V by 3 bases; bases with no gene match: 4. The CDR3 bases that were read are TGTGGTGCTAGTAAGGGACAGACCTATGAACAGTAC. Translated: CGASKGQTYEQY. The entire CDR3 sequence reads CGASKGQTYEQYF.

This clone showed up just once. Each gene name is a mouse one. The read gets to within 1 residue of the CDR3 end, and the germline J gene fills in the rest. This chain connects TRBV15 to TRBJ2-1, with D unresolved. Germline V gives CDR1 SGHND, CDR2 FRSKSL. CDR3 length: 12 residues. V was shortened by 5 bases and J by 1 base, with 3 bases between the two germline ends. CDR3 bases read: TGTGCCAGCAGTCAGAACTATGCTGAGCAGTTC. It translates to CASSQNYAEQF. The whole CDR3 region reads CASSQNYAEQFF.

This clone was found a few times. Gene and germline names: mouse. The observed sequence ends 1 residue before the CDR3 terminus, with the missing tail filled in from the germline J gene. The chain has TRBV5 and TRBJ2-7; 7 nucleotides match TRBD1. In germline, CDR1 is LGHNA, CDR2 YNLKQL (reference sequence). The junction had 2 bases not matched to a gene; V was cut back by 2 bases and J by 4 bases. The CDR3 spans 13 residues. The covered CDR3 bases are TGTGCCAGCAGCCAACCGGACAGGTATGAACAGTAC. Its protein product is CASSQPDRYEQY. The CDR3, in full, reads CASSQPDRYEQYF.

For this clone: Mouse germline and gene names are used. The CDR3 goes on 1 residue after the read ends, and that part is filled in from the germline J gene. This chain uses TRBV20 with TRBJ2-3; 11 bases align to TRBD1. CDR3 size: 14 residues. CDR1 GFQATS and CDR2 STVNSAI come from the germline V gene. Trimming at V came to 5 bases and at J to 3 bases, leaving 4 bases not matched to a gene. The part of the CDR3 DNA that was read is TGTGGTGCTGGACAGGGGGCGCGAGCAGAAACGCTGTAT. Encoded protein: CGAGQGARAETLY. The complete CDR3 reads CGAGQGARAETLYF.

As regards this clone: Genes and germline are mouse. CDR3 DNA (partial): TGTGGTGCTAGGGGACAGGGGTACTCCGACTACACC. It encodes CGARGQGYSDYT. The complete CDR3 reads CGARGQGYSDYTF. V is TRBV20 and J is TRBJ1-2; 8 bases agree with TRBD1. The read ends 1 residue early relative to the CDR3; the germline J gene fills the gap. Looked up from germline, CDR1 is GFQATS and CDR2 is STVNSAI. The CDR3 has 13 residues. Trimming cost V 1 base and J 3 bases; bases outside gene matches: 1.

A remark on this clone: Gene names denote mouse genes. The read falls 1 residue short of the CDR3 end, and the missing part is taken from the germline J gene. The chain employs TRBV13-1 and TRBJ1-3; D gene ambiguous. CDR1 and CDR2 (germline): NSHNY, SYGAGN. Deletions cut 2 bases from V and 0 bases from J, with 3 bases between. The CDR3 loop spans 13 amino acids. The part of the CDR3 DNA that was read is TGTGCCAGCAGTGACGGTTCTGGAAATACGCTCTAT. This encodes CASSDGSGNTLY. The entire CDR3 sequence reads CASSDGSGNTLYF.

This clone has just a few counts. Here the gene names and germline are mouse. Read data end 1 residue before the CDR3 end; the end is taken from the germline J gene. J is TRBJ1-5 and V is TRBV13-3, with D perhaps TRBD1 (5 bases). CDR1 and CDR2 from the germline V gene are NNHDY and SYVADS. Trimming cost V 3 bases and J 4 bases, with 5 bases left between them. The length of the CDR3 is 12 residues. CDR3 sequence reads: CASSGTNQAPLF. The DNA read from the CDR3 is TGTGCCAGCAGTGGGACAAACCAGGCTCCGCTT.

Concerning this clone itself: The genes are named according to mouse. The read falls 1 residue short of the CDR3 end, and the missing part is taken from the germline J gene. V and J are TRBV12-2 and TRBJ1-3; D is possibly TRBD1 (5 bases). In germline, CDR1 is SGHLS, CDR2 HYDKME. The V end lost 0 bases, the J end lost 1 base, and 6 bases lay between the germline ends. This CDR3 is built from 14 residues. The CDR3 sequence: CASSLRGSGNTLYF. The sequenced part of the CDR3 DNA is TGTGCCAGCTCTCTCAGGGGCTCTGGAAATACGCTCTAT.

As for this clone: The genes and germline here are from mouse. The missing CDR3 end, 1 residue past where the read stops, is filled in from the germline J gene. The chain joins TRBV29 to TRBJ2-1, with TRBD1 identical over 7 bases. The CDR3 loop spans 15 amino acids. The germline gives CDR1 MSHET, CDR2 SYDVDS. V was pared by 5 bases and J by 2 bases, with 6 bases of the junction left unmatched. Incomplete CDR3 DNA: TGTGCTAGCAGTCCCCCTGGGACAGACTATGCTGAGCAGTTC. It yields the protein CASSPPGTDYAEQF. The entire CDR3 protein is CASSPPGTDYAEQFF.

The sample holds one count of this clone. Gene names and germline match the mouse. The observed sequence ends 1 residue before the CDR3 terminus, with the missing tail filled in from the germline J gene. The rearrangement joins TRBV1 to TRBJ2-5, with D maybe TRBD2 (6 bases). Trimming took off 0 bases at V and 0 bases at J, with 13 bases between the two ends. Germline V gene data show CDR1 as NSQYPW and CDR2 as LRSPGD (reference sequence). The CDR3 totals 17 residues. CDR3 in amino acids: CTCSADLLGINQDTQYF. Incomplete CDR3 DNA: TGCACCTGCAGTGCAGATCTGCTGGGGATTAACCAAGACACCCAGTAC.

Regarding this clone: Gene names refer to mouse genes. The read finishes 1 residue shy of the CDR3 end, and the germline J gene is used to complete it. The genes are TRBV16 and TRBJ2-3; 7 bases match TRBD2. In germline, CDR1 is SGHSA, CDR2 FRNQAP. The CDR3 extends over 12 amino acids. V was pared by 3 bases and J by 6 bases, with 0 bases of the junction left unmatched. CDR3 DNA (partial): TGTGCAAGCAGCTTCTGGGGGGAAACGCTGTAT. Encoded protein: CASSFWGETLY. The full CDR3 reads CASSFWGETLYF.

A remark on this clone: Gene names follow the mouse nomenclature. The CDR3 goes on 1 residue after the read ends, and that part is filled in from the germline J gene. Additional DNA sequences in this sample encode the identical CDR3. V usage is TRBV5 and J usage is TRBJ2-3, with 9 bases matching TRBD1. In germline, CDR1 is LGHNA, CDR2 YNLKQL (reference sequence). Trimming at V came to 0 bases and at J to 4 bases, leaving 2 bases not matched to a gene. CDR3 length: 15 residues. CDR3 bases read: TGTGCCAGCAGCCAAGAGGGGACAGGGACAGAAACGCTGTAT. This sequence encodes CASSQEGTGTETLY. The whole CDR3 protein reads CASSQEGTGTETLYF.

Notes on this clone: These gene names are mouse names. The sequenced part of the CDR3 DNA is TGTGCCAGCAGTCTTCCCGGACCGCAAGACACCCAGTAC. Translated, it gives CASSLPGPQDTQY. The whole CDR3 sequence is CASSLPGPQDTQYF. The chain recombines TRBV24 with TRBJ2-5, with D unclear. Read data end 1 residue before the CDR3 end; the end is taken from the germline J gene. Between the trimmed V and J ends, which lost 3 bases and 3 bases, there was a span of 10 bases. This CDR3 is 14 amino acids long. Germline loops: CDR1 KGHTA, CDR2 FRNEEI.

A note on this clone: Gene names refer to mouse genes. Coverage ceases 1 residue before the CDR3 finishes, and the germline J gene fills in the end. This chain joins TRBV13-1 and TRBJ1-4, with 7 bases identical to TRBD1. The CDR3 sequence is 14 residues long. J gave up 6 bases and V 1 base, and 3 bases lay outside the gene matches. Germline V lookup: CDR1 NSHNY, CDR2 SYGAGN. CDR3 DNA (partial): TGTGCCAGCAGTGATAATACAGGGGACGAAAGATTATTT. Translating gives CASSDNTGDERLF. The complete CDR3 reads CASSDNTGDERLFF.

Details on this clone: Genes and germline come from the mouse. The CDR3 end falls 1 residue outside the read, so it is completed with the germline J gene. This chain links TRBV31 with TRBJ2-5; weak D call: TRBD2 (5 bases). V was cut by 0 bases and J by 0 bases, with 7 bases left in between. CDR3 length equals 14 residues. The germline V gene encodes CDR1 GKSSPN and CDR2 SITVG. This CDR3 reads CAWSLAGNQDTQYF. CDR3 bases read: TGTGCCTGGAGTCTGGCTGGGAACCAAGACACCCAGTAC.

About this clone itself: The germline and genes are mouse ones. With the read ending 1 residue before the CDR3 end, the germline J gene is used to fill in that end. The same CDR3 also results from other DNA sequences found in this sample. V and J are TRBV2 and TRBJ2-7; possibly TRBD2 for D (5 bases). This CDR3 is 14 amino acids long. Germline CDR1 reads LGHNA; CDR2 reads YSYQKL. V dropped 0 bases and J dropped 3 bases, with 9 bases sitting between them. The CDR3 DNA, read in part, is TGTGCCAGCAGCCAAGACGCTGGGAGCTATGAACAGTAC. Translated: CASSQDAGSYEQY. The whole CDR3 region reads CASSQDAGSYEQYF.

Comments on this clone: The germline and genes are mouse ones. CDR3 protein: CASSQDHGYNNQAPLF. The CDR3 bases that were read are TGTGCCAGCAGCCAAGATCACGGATATAACAACCAGGCTCCGCTT. This rearrangement joins TRBV5 to TRBJ1-5; the D is unclear. Read sequence stops 1 residue before the CDR3 end, and the germline J gene provides the missing end. Germline V gene sequence: CDR1 LGHNA, CDR2 YNLKQL (reference sequence). This CDR3 is 16 amino acids long. Trimming left V 0 bases short and J 0 bases short, with 9 bases between.

Concerning this clone itself: Genes here carry mouse names. The read ends 1 residue before the CDR3 terminus; that terminus is restored from the germline J gene. The chain has TRBV12-1 and TRBJ2-4; TRBD2 aligns across 7 bases. This CDR3 contains 13 residues. The ends lost 1 base at V and 4 bases at J; junction bases unmatched: 1. Per germline, CDR1 SGHSN and CDR2 HYEKVE. The CDR3 bases that were read are TGTGCCAGCTCTCTGCTGGGGGAAAACACCTTGTAC. It specifies CASSLLGENTLY. The CDR3 as a whole reads CASSLLGENTLYF. The full variable domain, with the rest looked up from reference TRBV12-1 and TRBJ2-4, is DSGVVQSPRHIIKEKGGRSVLTCIPISGHSNVVWYQQTLGKELKFLIQHYEKVERDKGFLPSRFSVQQFDDYHSEMNMSALELEDSAMYFCASSLLGENTLYFGAGTRLSVL.

Of note for this clone: Genes and germline are mouse. The missing CDR3 end, 1 residue past where the read stops, is filled in from the germline J gene. The genes are TRBV13-2 and TRBJ2-4; 7 bases agree with TRBD1. V dropped 3 bases and J dropped 1; count of bases not matched to a gene: 2. The CDR3 is made up of 14 amino acids. CDR1 is NNHNN and CDR2 is SYGAGS in the germline V gene (reference sequence). The CDR3: CASGGGTGQNTLYF. The sequenced part of the CDR3 DNA is TGTGCCAGCGGTGGTGGGACAGGTCAAAACACCTTGTAC.

In this sample, this clone turned up a few times. The gene symbols are mouse symbols. The CDR3 goes on 1 residue after the read ends, and that part is filled in from the germline J gene. J is TRBJ1-2 and V is TRBV20; D ambiguous. There are 12 residues in the CDR3. Germline CDR1 is GFQATS and CDR2 is STVNSAI. Between the trimmed V and J ends, which lost 0 bases and 4 bases, there was a span of 6 bases. The sequenced part of the CDR3 DNA is TGTGGTGCTAGGGAGCCAGGCTCCGACTACACC. Its translation: CGAREPGSDYT. The entire CDR3 reads CGAREPGSDYTF.

Comment on this clone: Genes and germline are mouse. The read falls 1 residue short of the CDR3 end, and the missing part is taken from the germline J gene. J is TRBJ1-4 and V is TRBV31; a possible D gene is TRBD1 (5 bases). Per germline, CDR1 GKSSPN and CDR2 SITVG. The CDR3 runs 12 residues. V lost 5 bases, J lost 1 base, and 5 bases lay in between. CDR3 DNA, as far as it was read: TGTGCCTGGGGGGGTTCCAACGAAAGATTATTT. This codes for CAWGGSNERLF. The whole CDR3 sequence reads CAWGGSNERLFF. The full variable domain, completed using reference TRBV31 and TRBJ1-4, is AQTIHQWPVAEIKAVGSPLSLGCTIKGKSSPNLYWYWQATGGTLQQLFYSITVGQVESVVQLNLSASRPKDDQFILSTEKLLLSHSGFYLCAWGGSNERLFFGHGTKLSVL.

Concerning this clone itself: The genes and germline here are from mouse. The read terminates 1 residue before the CDR3 end, so the remaining end is supplied by the germline J gene. V usage is TRBV2 and J usage is TRBJ2-2; 9 bases agree with TRBD2. Per germline, CDR1 LGHNA and CDR2 YSYQKL. J lost 1 base, V lost 4 bases, and 1 base had no gene match. CDR3 length: 15 residues. The sequenced part of the CDR3 DNA is TGTGCCAGCAGCCCTGGGGGGGTAAACACCGGGCAGCTCTAC. This translates into CASSPGGVNTGQLY. The complete CDR3 protein is CASSPGGVNTGQLYF.

This clone was seen more than once but under ten times. The listed genes are named as in mouse. The read ends 1 residue early relative to the CDR3; the germline J gene fills the gap. This sequence joins TRBV2 and TRBJ1-2; D uncertain. Germline V gene sequence: CDR1 LGHNA, CDR2 YSYQKL. CDR3 length: 14 residues. The germline V and J ends were trimmed by 1 base and 1 base, with 7 bases remaining between them. CDR3 sequence reads: CASSQGSINSDYTF. The covered CDR3 bases are TGTGCCAGCAGCCAAGGGAGTATAAACTCCGACTACACC.

Concerning this clone itself: Germline and genes: mouse. Read coverage stops 1 residue before the CDR3 terminus; the germline J gene supplies the remainder. The V call is TRBV20, the J call TRBJ1-1; D remains unclear. Trimming cost V 3 bases and J 1 base, with 6 bases left between them. This CDR3 region has 12 residues. Looked up from germline, CDR1 is GFQATS and CDR2 is STVNSAI. Partial CDR3 DNA: TGTGGTGCTAGCCCAGTAAACACAGAAGTCTTC. This gives the protein CGASPVNTEVF. The complete CDR3 sequence is CGASPVNTEVFF.

Notes on this clone: Gene names are the mouse ones. The read falls 1 residue short of the CDR3 end, and the missing part is taken from the germline J gene. This chain uses TRBV15 with TRBJ2-1, with 11 bases lining up with TRBD2. The CDR3 length is 13 residues. V shed 6 bases and J 6 bases; nucleotides not matched to a gene: 1. Germline CDR1 reads SGHND; CDR2 reads FRSKSL. The part of the CDR3 DNA that was read is TGTGCCAGCAGGGGGACTGGGGGTGCTGAGCAGTTC. Protein product: CASRGTGGAEQF. The full CDR3 protein reads CASRGTGGAEQFF.

A remark on this clone: Genes and germline are mouse. The read ends 1 residue before the CDR3 terminus; that terminus is restored from the germline J gene. V is TRBV13-2 and J is TRBJ2-2; TRBD1 matches at 7 bases. This CDR3 contains 15 residues. Germline CDR1 reads NNHNN; CDR2 reads SYGAGS (reference sequence). With V trimmed by 1 base and J by 0 bases, 0 bases remained unmatched. CDR3 protein: CASGDQGANTGQLYF. Incomplete CDR3 DNA: TGTGCCAGCGGTGATCAGGGGGCAAACACCGGGCAGCTCTAC.

Of note for this clone: The gene names here belong to mouse. The read falls 1 residue short of the CDR3 end, and the missing part is taken from the germline J gene. This sequence joins TRBV5 and TRBJ2-1; 10 bases are shared with TRBD2. Germline V gene data show CDR1 as LGHNA and CDR2 as YNLKQL (reference sequence). With V trimmed by 3 bases and J by 3 bases, 5 bases remained unmatched. CDR3 length equals 16 residues. The covered CDR3 bases are TGTGCCAGCAGCCACTGGGGGGGCGGGGGCTATGCTGAGCAGTTC. This gives the protein CASSHWGGGGYAEQF. The CDR3 in full is CASSHWGGGGYAEQFF.

This clone was seen once. Mouse names are used for the genes. The read comes to an end 1 residue before the CDR3 does, leaving the germline J gene to fill in the end. The chain joins TRBV19 to TRBJ1-3; no firm D call. V was shortened by 3 bases and J by 0 bases, with 7 bases between the two germline ends. The CDR3 has 14 amino acids. Germline V gene sequence: CDR1 FNHDT, CDR2 SITEND (reference sequence). The CDR3 protein is CASSTRISGNTLYF. The CDR3 bases that were read are TGTGCCAGCAGTACTCGGATTTCTGGAAATACGCTCTAT.

This clone came up a few times. Genes and germline come from the mouse. Partial CDR3 DNA: TGTGCCAGCAGCCAAGATTTCTGGGGGAACTATGAACAGTAC. Protein: CASSQDFWGNYEQY. The complete CDR3 protein is CASSQDFWGNYEQYF. This rearrangement joins TRBV5 to TRBJ2-7, with TRBD2 matching over 7 bases. Read coverage stops 1 residue before the CDR3 terminus; the germline J gene supplies the remainder. The CDR3 has 15 amino acids. Germline assignment: CDR1 LGHNA and CDR2 YNLKQL (reference sequence). Losses at the gene ends were 0 bases for V and 3 bases for J; bases not matched to a gene: 5.

This clone has more than one count but fewer than ten. Mouse germline and gene names are used. With the read ending 1 residue before the CDR3 end, the germline J gene is used to fill in that end. This chain joins TRBV3 and TRBJ1-3; a weak D match, TRBD1 (6 bases). Germline CDR1 and CDR2: SNHLY and FYNGKV (reference sequence). CDR3 size: 15 residues. With 5 bases removed from V and 1 base from J, the gap between germline ends came to 12 bases. The DNA read from the CDR3 is TGTGCCAGCAGCCCCCATCAGGGGTCTGGAAATACGCTCTAT. It yields the protein CASSPHQGSGNTLY. The CDR3 as a whole reads CASSPHQGSGNTLYF.